The next 5 T cell receptor beta chains were all read from a single sample in a study of blood T cells in healthy people across ages. Together with a sample-barcoded 5' primer, a J-beta primer mix was included in a second PCR lasting about 6 to 11 cycles. Each CDR3 protein is one row after TCRdb ran MiXCR on the 5' RACE reads. This sample has some 290,000 distinct CDR3 sequences, with roughly 27% found just once. Sequenced sample: blood. The receptors derive from a woman in her 70s in good health.

At least ten counts were recorded for this clonotype. The chain employs TRBV4-2 and TRBJ2-5, with D possibly TRBD2 on 6 matching bases. Deletions cut 0 bases from V and 5 bases from J, with 7 bases between. Germline V gene lookup returns CDR1 LGHNA and CDR2 YNFKEQ. This CDR3 is 13 amino acids long. CDR3 in amino acids: CASSQDLAETQYF. The CDR3 DNA follows: TGTGCCAGCAGCCAAGATCTAGCGGAGACCCAGTACTTC.

This clonotype was counted at least ten times. The J gene is TRBJ1-1, the V gene TRBV28, with D unresolved. In germline, CDR1 is MDHEN, CDR2 SYDVKM. CDR3 length equals 15 residues. Trimming took 6 bases from V and 0 from J, leaving 14 bases between them. CDR3 DNA sequence: TGTGCCAGCAGGAGAGCGAGGGCTATGAACACTGAAGCTTTCTTT. Translation: CASRRARAMNTEAFF.

This clonotype was detected only a few times. The chain is built from TRBV4-1 and TRBJ1-1; TRBD1 matches 10 bases. V shed 3 bases, J shed 6 bases, and the junction held 7 bases outside the gene matches. The CDR3 extends over 15 amino acids. Germline CDR1 and CDR2: MGHRA and YSYEKL. CDR3 DNA: TGCGCCAGCAGCCAGCCGGGGACAGGGGTGCCTGAAGCTTTCTTT. Translated, it gives CASSQPGTGVPEAFF.

Regarding this clonotype: This is likely a read error, given that the CDR3 carries no conserved phenylalanine or tryptophan at its end. The chain joins TRBV12-3 or TRBV12-4 to TRBJ2-2; D might be TRBD2 (6 bases). Trimming left V 6 bases short and J 4 bases short, with 12 bases between. The CDR3 is made up of 14 amino acids. The CDR3 is CASRGLEPTGELFC. The CDR3 coding sequence is TGTGCCAGCAGGGGACTGGAACCCACCGGGGAGCTGTTTTGT.

The chain employs TRBV11-2 and TRBJ1-2; 8 nucleotides agree with TRBD1. Trimming removed 10 bases from V and 7 bases from J; junction bases left unmatched: 8. CDR3 size: 12 residues. The germline V gene has CDR1 SGHAT and CDR2 FQNNGV. CDR3 in amino acids: CATVDRESGYTF. The CDR3 DNA follows: TGTGCCACCGTGGACAGGGAGAGTGGCTACACCTTC.